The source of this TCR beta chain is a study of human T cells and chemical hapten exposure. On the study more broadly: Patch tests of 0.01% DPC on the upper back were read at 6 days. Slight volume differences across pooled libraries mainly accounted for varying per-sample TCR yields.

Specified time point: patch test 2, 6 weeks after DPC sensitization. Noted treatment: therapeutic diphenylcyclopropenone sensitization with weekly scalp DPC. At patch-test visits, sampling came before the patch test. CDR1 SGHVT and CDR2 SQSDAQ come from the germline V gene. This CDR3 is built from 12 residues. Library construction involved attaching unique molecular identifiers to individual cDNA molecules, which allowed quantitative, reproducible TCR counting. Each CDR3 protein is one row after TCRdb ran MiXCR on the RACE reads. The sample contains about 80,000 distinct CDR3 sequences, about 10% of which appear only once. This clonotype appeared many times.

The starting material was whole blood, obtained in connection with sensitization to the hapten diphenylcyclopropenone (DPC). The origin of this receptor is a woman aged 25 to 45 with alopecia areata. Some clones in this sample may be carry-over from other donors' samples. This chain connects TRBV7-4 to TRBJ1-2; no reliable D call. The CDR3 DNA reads TGTGATCCCAGCTTCACGTTTTATGGCTACACCTTC. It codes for CDPSFTFYGYTF.